The 24 T cell receptor beta chains below come from one sample, sequenced in a study of T cell responses to AZD1222 COVID-19 vaccine. The repertoire was sequenced with immunoSEQ multiplex PCR; TCRdb's copy has only in-frame clones and lacks some. The data hold 130,000 to 150,000 clones, with around 88% observed a single time. The sample in question was peripheral blood, obtained on day 0 of AZD1222 vaccination. The receptors were sampled from an adult in good health.

The gene calls are TRBV21-1 and TRBJ2-7. TRBV21-1 is assigned pseudogene status. This CDR3 spans 19 amino acids. The CDR3 sequence: CASSKSFPRSELGAYEQYF. CDR3 nucleotide sequence: TGTGCCAGCAGTAAGTCTTTCCCTAGATCTGAGCTGGGGGCCTACGAGCAGTACTTC.

This clone came up once. The V gene is TRBV15, the J gene TRBJ2-7, with TRBD2 identical over 12 bases. V was pared by 7 bases and J by 7 bases, with 5 bases of the junction left unmatched. CDR3 length: 13 residues. Germline V CDR1 and CDR2: LNHNV, YYDKDF (reference sequence). This chain's CDR3 is CATNFGLAGEQYF. In nucleotides, the CDR3 is TGTGCCACCAACTTTGGACTAGCGGGAGAGCAGTACTTC. Drawing the rest from reference TRBV15 and TRBJ2-7, the complete variable domain is DAMVIQNPRYQVTQFGKPVTLSCSQTLNHNVMYWYQQKSSQAPKLLFHYYDKDFNNEADTPDNFQSRRPNTSFCFLDIRSPGLGDTAMYLCATNFGLAGEQYFGPGTRLTVT.

This clone was seen a single time. The chain joins TRBV7-9 to TRBJ2-5; D is ambiguous. CDR1 and CDR2 from the germline V gene are SEHNR and FQNEAQ (reference sequence). Trimming cost V 1 base and J 9 bases, with 15 bases left between them. There are 14 residues in the CDR3. DNA for the CDR3: TGTGCCAGCAGCTTAGGGGTCTCGAAAAGGGCCCAGTACTTC. This sequence encodes CASSLGVSKRAQYF.

The DNA for the CDR3 is TGTGCCAGCAGCAGACAGGGGGGTCAGCCCCAGCATTTT. Translation: CASSRQGGQPQHF. This chain joins TRBV7-6 and TRBJ1-5; TRBD1 agrees at 9 bases. V gave up 5 bases and J gave up 6 bases; unmatched junction bases: 2. The CDR3 loop spans 13 amino acids. Per germline, CDR1 SGHVS and CDR2 FNYEAQ.

The chain is built from TRBV6-5 and TRBJ1-1; 8 bases fit TRBD1. This CDR3 has 14 residues. Germline assignment: CDR1 MNHEY and CDR2 SVGAGI. The trim removed 6 bases at V and 4 bases at J, leaving 7 bases unmatched. The CDR3 DNA follows: TGTGCCAGCAGCCAGGGGGCCTTTGGCACTGAAGCTTTCTTT. Translating gives CASSQGAFGTEAFF.

The chain's CDR3 is CASSQGGYTF. CDR3 DNA sequence: TGTGCCAGCAGCCAAGGGGGCTACACCTTC. The chain employs TRBV4-2 and TRBJ1-2, with D unresolved. Trimming removed 1 base at V and 8 bases at J, with 2 bases between. This CDR3 is 10 amino acids long. Germline V lookup: CDR1 LGHNA, CDR2 YNFKEQ.

The V call is TRBV20-1, the J call TRBJ1-2; D uncertain. Between the trimmed V and J ends, which lost 4 bases and 8 bases, there was a span of 8 bases. Germline CDR1 is DFQATT and CDR2 is SNEGSKA (reference sequence). CDR3 length equals 10 residues. The CDR3 region is CSANEVGYTF. Written as DNA, the CDR3 is TGCAGTGCTAACGAGGTCGGCTACACCTTC.

In this sample, this clone turned up once. The chain couples TRBV27 to TRBJ1-2; possible D gene TRBD1, 5 bases. V lost 5 bases and J lost 2, with 15 bases in between. Germline loops: CDR1 MNHEY, CDR2 SMNVEV (reference sequence). This CDR3 is 15 amino acids long. CDR3: CASSRTGTVNYGYTF. Written as DNA, the CDR3 is TGTGCCAGCAGTCGAACCGGGACGGTAAACTATGGCTACACCTTC.

J is TRBJ2-7 and V is TRBV20-1; no definite D call. The CDR3 consists of 11 residues. The V end lost 3 bases, the J end lost 4 bases, and 7 bases lay between the germline ends. Germline values: CDR1 DFQATT, CDR2 SNEGSKA (reference sequence). CDR3 sequence (DNA): TGCAGTGCTAGGGAGAAGTACGAGCAGTACTTC. It codes for CSAREKYEQYF.

J is TRBJ2-4 and V is TRBV6-5; D perhaps matches TRBD2 (7 bases). Trimming took 0 bases from V and 6 from J, leaving 12 bases between them. CDR3 length: 15 amino acids. Germline CDR1 MNHEY, CDR2 SVGAGI. The CDR3, as DNA: TGTGCCAGCAGTTACTCTGGGGGGGCGGGAAACATTCAGTACTTC. It translates to CASSYSGGAGNIQYF.

The count of this clone is one. The gene calls are TRBV12-5 and TRBJ2-6; D unclear. This CDR3 has 19 residues. The V gene's germline CDR1 is LGHNT and CDR2 FRNRAP. V lost 2 bases and J 0 bases, leaving 17 bases between the germline ends. The CDR3 bases are TGTGCTAGTGGTTTGAACCGAGACATTAGCAGCTCTGGGGCCAACGTCCTGACTTTC. Translated, it gives CASGLNRDISSSGANVLTF.

To note about this clone: Different DNA sequences within this sample yield the same CDR3. The CDR3: CAWSRDSNQPQHF. The CDR3 DNA reads as TGTGCCTGGAGTAGGGATAGCAATCAGCCCCAGCATTTT. The V call is TRBV30, the J call TRBJ1-5; D unresolved. The V gene lost 2 bases and the J gene lost 0 bases, with 5 bases spanning the gap. Germline loops: CDR1 GTSNPN, CDR2 SVGIG (reference sequence). This CDR3 region has 13 residues.

The chain combines TRBV30 with TRBJ2-7; D is perhaps TRBD1 (5 bases). V shed 0 bases and J shed 10 bases, with 10 bases lying between them. The CDR3 loop spans 11 amino acids. Germline V gene sequence: CDR1 GTSNPN, CDR2 SVGIG (reference sequence). The CDR3 reads CAWSVGAAQYF. The DNA for the CDR3 is TGTGCCTGGAGTGTAGGGGCAGCTCAGTACTTC.

This clone was found a few times. The CDR3 DNA reads TGTGCCAGCAGCCGAGGACTTTTCGAGGAGACCCAGTACTTC. Translation: CASSRGLFEETQYF. The gene calls are TRBV7-9 and TRBJ2-5; D is possibly TRBD2 (5 bases). CDR3 length: 14 amino acids. The germline V and J ends were trimmed by 5 bases and 5 bases, with 15 bases remaining between them. Germline V gene lookup returns CDR1 SEHNR and CDR2 FQNEAQ (reference sequence).

V usage is TRBV19 and J usage is TRBJ2-2; 7 bases are a match to TRBD1. This CDR3 spans 16 amino acids. CDR1 and CDR2 from the germline V gene are LNHDA and SQIVND (reference sequence). Trimming at V came to 4 bases and at J to 5 bases, leaving 10 bases not matched to a gene. This chain's CDR3 is CASSNRGGARTGELFF. The CDR3 nucleotides read TGTGCCAGTAGTAACCGAGGGGGCGCGAGGACCGGGGAGCTGTTTTTT.

This clone was seen a few times. The V call is TRBV5-4, the J call TRBJ2-3; 9 nucleotides agree with TRBD2. V dropped 6 bases and J dropped 2; count of bases not matched to a gene: 7. In germline, CDR1 is SGHNT, CDR2 YYREEE (reference sequence). The CDR3 has 15 residues. The CDR3 DNA follows: TGTGCCAGCATTAGAAGCGGGGGGCACACAGATACGCAGTATTTT. Its translation: CASIRSGGHTDTQYF.

This chain connects TRBV19 to TRBJ1-4; TRBD1 matches 7 bases. V lost 4 bases and J lost 7; bases outside the gene matches: 6. The CDR3 spans 14 residues. Germline CDR1 is LNHDA and CDR2 is SQIVND (reference sequence). The CDR3 loop reads CASSKTGTGEKLFF. CDR3 sequence (DNA): TGTGCCAGTAGTAAGACAGGGACGGGTGAAAAACTGTTTTTT.

V usage is TRBV6-5 and J usage is TRBJ1-4; D might be TRBD1 (5 bases). The CDR3 is 13 amino acids. V was shortened by 4 bases and J by 6 bases, with 9 bases between the two germline ends. CDR1 is MNHEY, CDR2 SVGAGI, per germline. CDR3 nucleotide sequence: TGTGCCAGCAGTTCAGGGAATGATGAAAAACTGTTTTTT. Encoded protein: CASSSGNDEKLFF.

The chain recombines TRBV5-4 with TRBJ1-2; 8 nucleotides align to TRBD1. V shed 4 bases, J shed 4 bases, and the junction held 12 bases outside the gene matches. Germline V gives CDR1 SGHNT, CDR2 YYREEE (reference sequence). The CDR3 runs to 16 residues. The DNA of the CDR3 is TGTGCCAGCAGCCCACGGCCGACAGGGGCGTTCTATGGCTACACCTTC. Translating gives CASSPRPTGAFYGYTF.

V gene TRBV19 combines with J gene TRBJ2-1; possible D gene TRBD2, 5 bases. This CDR3 is built from 17 residues. V lost 3 bases to trimming and J lost 0 bases, with 15 bases between them. In germline, CDR1 is LNHDA, CDR2 SQIVND (reference sequence). This CDR3 reads CASSMTLGMASYNEQFF. The CDR3 DNA sequence: TGTGCCAGTAGTATGACCCTCGGGATGGCCTCCTACAATGAGCAGTTCTTC.

This clone showed up just once. This sequence joins TRBV4-3 and TRBJ1-1; 9 bases align to TRBD1. The CDR3 length is 16 residues. V was clipped by 1 base and J by 5 bases; unmatched bases: 8. Germline CDR1 is LGHNA and CDR2 is YSLEER. CDR3: CASSQGVTGGRTEAFF. The CDR3 DNA reads as TGCGCCAGCAGCCAAGGCGTAACAGGGGGCAGGACTGAAGCTTTCTTT.

This rearrangement joins TRBV7-3 to TRBJ2-1; the D is unclear. Germline CDR1 SGHTA, CDR2 FQGTGA. V was cut by 1 base and J by 7 bases, with 8 bases left in between. CDR3 length equals 13 residues. In nucleotides, the CDR3 is TGTGCCAGCAGCTTAATGAGTGGGAATGAGCAGTTCTTC. Translation gives CASSLMSGNEQFF.

The chain employs TRBV13 and TRBJ1-2, with D perhaps matching TRBD1 (6 bases). The CDR3 has 13 residues. The germline V gene encodes CDR1 PRHDT and CDR2 FYEKMQ (reference sequence). V lost 5 bases, J lost 8 bases, and 15 bases lay in between. CDR3 sequence (DNA): TGTGCCAGCAGCACCCGACAGGTACGGGGCTACACCTTC. This sequence encodes CASSTRQVRGYTF.

This chain joins TRBV5-1 and TRBJ2-7, with D tentatively TRBD1 (6 bases). V lost 1 base and J 3 bases, leaving 8 bases between the germline ends. Germline loops: CDR1 SGHRS, CDR2 YFSETQ. The CDR3 length is 13 residues. CDR3 region: CASSLTGNYEQYF. CDR3 nucleotide sequence: TGCGCCAGCAGCTTGACAGGGAACTACGAGCAGTACTTC. Together with reference TRBV5-1 and TRBJ2-7, the CDR3 gives the full variable domain: KAGVTQTPRYLIKTRGQQVTLSCSPISGHRSVSWYQQTPGQGLQFLFEYFSETQRNKGNFPGRFSGRQFSNSRSEMNVSTLELGDSALYLCASSLTGNYEQYFGPGTRLTVT.